This T cell receptor beta chain was found in a study of T cell changes during pregnancy in multiple sclerosis. This CDR3 has 14 amino acids. V lost 5 bases, J lost 2 bases, and 12 bases lay in between. The germline CDR1 and CDR2 sequences are SEHNR and FQNEAQ (reference sequence). TCRdb keeps only in-frame clones here, not all; method: immunoSEQ multiplex PCR. This sample has just over 80,000 clones, with around 96% found just once. The sequence came from a female donor with multiple sclerosis, enrolled in a pregnancy study. V gene TRBV7-9 combines with J gene TRBJ1-1; tentatively, D is TRBD1 (6 bases). The sequencing here drew on peripheral blood, taken in the second trimester of pregnancy. The CDR3 region is CASSPGTRNTEAFF. In nucleotides, the CDR3 is TGTGCCAGCAGCCCCGGGACAAGAAACACTGAAGCTTTCTTT.